The 20 T cell receptor beta chains below all came from one sample that was sequenced in a study of blood T cells in healthy people across ages. Next came a second PCR, run for about 6 to 11 cycles, which used a sample-barcoded 5' primer along with a J-beta primer mix. TCRdb reprocessed the 5' RACE reads with MiXCR, giving one entry per CDR3 protein. The data show 550,000 to 650,000 distinct CDR3 sequences, approximately 26% seen once. The data also belong to a second study, concerning T cells of mothers and their children.

Sequenced material: blood. The receptors shown here come from a boy aged 2 to 10 in good health.

This clonotype has a handful of counts. The chain joins TRBV6-6 to TRBJ2-2; D is possibly TRBD2 (6 bases). V was pared by 4 bases and J by 4 bases, with 13 bases between. Germline V CDR1 and CDR2: MNHNY, SVGAGI (reference sequence). This CDR3 region has 15 residues. CDR3 in DNA: TGTGCCAGCAGTTGGACGGGACTGTTCACCGGGGAGCTGTTTTTT. It translates to CASSWTGLFTGELFF.

This clonotype showed up just once. The rearrangement joins TRBV7-3 to TRBJ2-5; the D gene could be TRBD1 or TRBD2 (5 bases each). The J call may be wrong; the DNA end is better matched by TRBJ2-1. Germline V gives CDR1 SGHTA, CDR2 FQGTGA. The CDR3 has 14 amino acids. The CDR3 DNA reads as TGTGCCAGCAGCTTAGTTGGGGGAACCAATGAGCAGTTCTTC. Protein: CASSLVGGTNEQFF.

The CDR3 loop reads CASSQGGGDTQYF. CDR3 sequence (DNA): TGTGCCAGCAGCCAAGGGGGGGGAGATACGCAGTATTTT. This chain links TRBV3-1 with TRBJ2-3; 7 nucleotides agree with TRBD2. Trimming took 1 base from V and 5 from J; bases not matched to a gene: 0. This CDR3 has 13 residues. CDR1 is LGHDT, CDR2 YNNKEL, per germline (reference sequence).

This rearrangement joins TRBV7-9 to TRBJ2-5; a possible D gene is TRBD2 (7 bases). With 1 base removed from V and 5 bases from J, the gap between germline ends came to 14 bases. Germline V lookup: CDR1 SEHNR, CDR2 FQNEAQ (reference sequence). This CDR3 has 15 amino acids. CDR3 region: CASSLDGGALETQYF. The CDR3 coding sequence is TGTGCCAGCAGCTTAGATGGGGGGGCTCTGGAGACCCAGTACTTC. The variable domain in full, completed from reference TRBV7-9 and TRBJ2-5, reads DTGVSQNPRHKITKRGQNVTFRCDPISEHNRLYWYRQTLGQGPEFLTYFQNEAQLEKSRLLSDRFSAERPKGSFSTLEIQRTEQGDSAMYLCASSLDGGALETQYFGPGTRLLVL.

This clonotype was seen more than once but under ten times. This sequence joins TRBV4-2 and TRBJ2-2; no clear D. In germline, CDR1 is LGHNA, CDR2 YNFKEQ. CDR3 length: 17 amino acids. Trimming cost V 3 bases and J 4 bases, with 18 bases left between them. CDR3 amino acids: CASSQRGVTEITGELFF. For the CDR3, the DNA is TGTGCCAGCAGCCAGCGTGGGGTAACCGAAATCACCGGGGAGCTGTTTTTT.

In its sample, this clonotype was seen a few times. At one boundary the junction diverges from the germline segment, which might be a read error. The chain carries TRBV20-1 and TRBJ2-5; no reliable D call. Germline CDR1 and CDR2: DFQATT and SNEGSKA (reference sequence). CDR3 length: 13 amino acids. DNA for the CDR3: TGTAGTGCTAGACGCGCAACGAAAGAGACCCAGTACTTC. Amino acids: CSARRATKETQYF.

This clonotype was counted a few times. The chain has TRBV7-8 and TRBJ1-1; weak D call: TRBD1 (5 bases). CDR1 is SGHVS, CDR2 FQNEAQ, per germline. CDR3 size: 15 residues. Between the trimmed V and J ends, which lost 6 bases and 0 bases, there was a span of 14 bases. CDR3 region: CASRGGRSMNTEAFF. The CDR3 DNA follows: TGTGCCAGCAGGGGGGGACGGTCTATGAACACTGAAGCTTTCTTT.

There are many counts of this clonotype. This rearrangement joins TRBV7-2 to TRBJ2-3, with D perhaps matching TRBD1 (5 bases). With 1 base removed from V and 6 bases from J, the gap between germline ends came to 11 bases. Per germline, CDR1 SGHTA and CDR2 FQGNSA. The CDR3 sequence is 14 residues long. This CDR3 reads CASSLVGSGDTQYF. The DNA for the CDR3 is TGTGCCAGCAGCTTAGTCGGCTCAGGGGATACGCAGTATTTT.

The J gene is TRBJ1-2, the V gene TRBV4-2; TRBD1 might be the D (6 bases). The CDR3 loop spans 14 amino acids. Germline CDR1 LGHNA, CDR2 YNFKEQ. The germline V and J ends were trimmed by 0 bases and 7 bases, with 12 bases remaining between them. CDR3 protein: CASSQDGEGGGYTF. DNA for the CDR3: TGTGCCAGCAGCCAAGATGGCGAGGGGGGTGGCTACACCTTC.

The genes are TRBV12-3 or TRBV12-4 and TRBJ2-5, with 15 bases aligning to TRBD2. This CDR3 spans 18 amino acids. V lost 5 bases and J lost 4; bases outside the gene matches: 11. CDR3 bases: TGTGCCAGCAGTCCAGGACTAGCGGGAGGGTCTGCTGGAGAGACCCAGTACTTC. Its protein product is CASSPGLAGGSAGETQYF.

This sequence joins TRBV19 and TRBJ1-3; D remains ambiguous. V lost 5 bases and J lost 1, with 15 bases in between. CDR1 is LNHDA and CDR2 is SQIVND in the germline V gene (reference sequence). The CDR3 runs to 16 residues. CDR3 DNA: TGTGCCAGTAGTCCAGCCGGCCCCCAATCTGGAAACACCATATATTTT. Residues: CASSPAGPQSGNTIYF.

The chain combines TRBV20-1 with TRBJ2-7, with 12 bases matching TRBD2. The CDR3 has 14 amino acids. Germline CDR1 reads DFQATT; CDR2 reads SNEGSKA (reference sequence). V dropped 1 base and J dropped 3; count of bases not matched to a gene: 1. DNA of the CDR3: TGCAGTGCTAGAGCTAGCGGGGGGGTCTACGAGCAGTACTTC. Its protein product is CSARASGGVYEQYF.

Points on this clonotype: One end of the junction does not line up with germline, which may come from a read error. The chain couples TRBV9 to TRBJ2-1; D might be TRBD1 or TRBD2, each matching 5 bases. The DNA end is a closer match to TRBJ2-5, so the J assignment may be wrong. CDR1 and CDR2 from the germline V gene are SGDLS and YYNGEE. The CDR3 spans 16 residues. The CDR3 coding sequence is TGTGCCAACAGCGTAGTAGCTGACGGGACCAGGGTGACCCAGTACTTC. Its protein is CANSVVADGTRVTQYF.

The V and J genes are TRBV5-1 and TRBJ1-1; D unclear. V shed 0 bases and J shed 8 bases, with 14 bases lying between them. CDR1 and CDR2 from the germline V gene are SGHRS and YFSETQ. CDR3 length: 14 residues. In nucleotides, the CDR3 is TGCGCCAGCAGCTTGGGTATCGGATCTGCCGAAGCTTTCTTT. Encoded protein: CASSLGIGSAEAFF. Together with reference TRBV5-1 and TRBJ1-1, the CDR3 gives the full variable domain: KAGVTQTPRYLIKTRGQQVTLSCSPISGHRSVSWYQQTPGQGLQFLFEYFSETQRNKGNFPGRFSGRQFSNSRSEMNVSTLELGDSALYLCASSLGIGSAEAFFGQGTRLTVV.

CDR3 nucleotide sequence: TGTGCCAGCAGCTCTCACTCAGCGGGGGGGCAGTACGAGCAGTACTTC. Protein product: CASSSHSAGGQYEQYF. The V gene is TRBV13, the J gene TRBJ2-7; 10 bases fit TRBD2. Germline values: CDR1 PRHDT, CDR2 FYEKMQ (reference sequence). The CDR3 is 16 residues long. With V trimmed by 4 bases and J by 4 bases, 10 bases remained unmatched.

This clonotype appeared many times. The chain is built from TRBV29-1 and TRBJ2-5, with 7 bases lining up with TRBD1. This CDR3 has 14 amino acids. V lost 7 bases to trimming and J lost 0 bases; unmatched junction nucleotides: 8. CDR1 is SQVTM, CDR2 ANQGSEA, per germline. This chain's CDR3 is CSARPGQNQETQYF. The CDR3 DNA reads as TGCAGCGCCCGTCCGGGACAGAACCAAGAGACCCAGTACTTC.

This clonotype was seen ten or more times. The V and J genes are TRBV15 and TRBJ2-3, with 9 bases lining up with TRBD2. Per the germline V gene, CDR1 is LNHNV and CDR2 is YYDKDF (reference sequence). CDR3 size: 14 residues. Trimming removed 6 bases from V and 3 bases from J; junction bases left unmatched: 4. The CDR3 spells CATSPSGNTDTQYF. The CDR3 DNA sequence: TGTGCCACCAGTCCTAGCGGGAATACAGATACGCAGTATTTT.

This clonotype was counted between two and nine times. The chain recombines TRBV14 with TRBJ2-5; 8 bases are shared with TRBD1. The junction had 3 bases not matched to a gene; V was cut back by 1 base and J by 2 bases. Germline-derived CDR1 and CDR2 are SGHDN and FVKESK. The CDR3 contains 15 residues. The CDR3: CASSQAYRGQETQYF. As DNA, the CDR3 is TGTGCCAGCAGCCAAGCGTACAGGGGGCAAGAGACCCAGTACTTC.

The chain links TRBV27 to TRBJ1-2, with D possibly TRBD1 on 6 matching bases. Germline V gene data show CDR1 as MNHEY and CDR2 as SMNVEV (reference sequence). The V gene lost 4 bases and the J gene lost 8 bases, with 14 bases spanning the gap. CDR3 size: 13 residues. The CDR3 loop is CASSYVGGSGYTF. Written as DNA, the CDR3 is TGTGCCAGCAGTTATGTGGGGGGCTCGGGCTACACCTTC.

Ten or more counts support this clonotype. V gene TRBV7-2 combines with J gene TRBJ2-4; 8 bases line up with TRBD2. Germline trimming cut 4 bases from V and 9 bases from J; bases unmatched to any gene: 8. This CDR3 comprises 14 residues. Germline V CDR1 and CDR2: SGHTA, FQGNSA. CDR3: CASSSCLAGCIQYF. The CDR3 nucleotides are TGTGCCAGCAGCTCCTGCTTAGCGGGATGCATTCAGTACTTC.